The 9 T cell receptor beta chains reported below all come from one sample, sequenced in a study of T-cell memory formation after mild COVID-19. Using its own MiXCR run on the 5' RACE reads, TCRdb lists one record per CDR3 protein. In the table there are about 82,000 distinct CDR3 sequences, approximately 15% of which are singletons. The specimen was PBMCs or a T cell subset sorted from them (not recorded which). These receptors were taken from a man younger than 35 who had mild COVID-19 (a few samples of this study predate the infection). Cell type and time point are not known.

The rearrangement uses TRBV7-2 and TRBJ2-5, with 8 bases that match TRBD2. V dropped 5 bases and J dropped 5; count of bases not matched to a gene: 10. This CDR3 comprises 15 residues. Germline CDR1 and CDR2: SGHTA and FQGNSA. The CDR3 region has the DNA TGTGCCAGCAGCCCCCGGGAGGGGACCGAGGAGACCCAGTACTTC. It translates to CASSPREGTEETQYF.

A few counts support this clonotype. The V call is TRBV7-6, the J call TRBJ2-3; unclear D gene. CDR3 length: 16 residues. Trimming cost V 1 base and J 2 bases, with 13 bases left between them. Germline V gives CDR1 SGHVS, CDR2 FNYEAQ. CDR3: CASSLGLASSTDTQYF. DNA for the CDR3: TGTGCCAGCAGCTTAGGCTTGGCCTCATCCACAGATACGCAGTATTTT.

This clonotype has ten or more counts. This chain uses TRBV12-3 or TRBV12-4 with TRBJ2-5, with 7 bases identical to TRBD1. The CDR3 runs 13 residues. V lost 6 bases, J lost 2 bases, and 3 bases stayed unmatched. The CDR3: CASSLGQQETQYF. CDR3 in DNA: TGTGCCAGCAGCCTGGGACAGCAAGAGACCCAGTACTTC.

This clonotype has just a few counts. The chain has TRBV7-9 and TRBJ2-7; TRBD1 agrees at 9 bases. V dropped 5 bases and J dropped 4; count of bases not matched to a gene: 9. The CDR3 is 15 residues long. CDR1 SEHNR and CDR2 FQNEAQ come from the germline V gene (reference sequence). CDR3 sequence reads: CASSTQPGQGYEQYF. The CDR3 region has the DNA TGTGCCAGCAGCACTCAACCGGGACAGGGTTACGAGCAGTACTTC.

This clonotype was observed a few times. At one end, the junction sequence differs from germline, possibly due to a read error. This rearrangement joins TRBV20-1 to TRBJ1-2, with D unresolved. The length of the CDR3 is 12 residues. CDR1 is DFQATT and CDR2 is SNEGSKA in the germline V gene (reference sequence). CDR3 DNA: TGCAGTGCTGGCCCCATTAACTATGTCTACACCTTC. Encoded protein: CSAGPINYVYTF.

V usage is TRBV7-9 and J usage is TRBJ1-2, with 10 positions matching TRBD1. The J segment lost 0 bases and the V segment lost 5 bases, leaving 9 bases of the junction unmatched. CDR3 length equals 17 residues. Germline V lookup: CDR1 SEHNR, CDR2 FQNEAQ (reference sequence). CDR3 loop: CASSTTGTGVTNYGYTF. CDR3 DNA: TGTGCCAGCAGCACCACCGGGACAGGGGTTACTAACTATGGCTACACCTTC.

This chain links TRBV7-2 with TRBJ1-1; unclear D gene. The ends were cut back, 7 bases at V and 4 bases at J, with 7 bases in the middle. Germline V gene lookup returns CDR1 SGHTA and CDR2 FQGNSA. The CDR3 has 11 residues. In DNA, the CDR3 is TGTGCCAGCACGGAGCTCACTGAAGCTTTCTTT. Amino acids: CASTELTEAFF.

This rearrangement joins TRBV7-6 to TRBJ1-2, with D maybe TRBD1 (6 bases). Germline V CDR1 and CDR2: SGHVS, FNYEAQ. Trimming stripped 5 bases from V and 4 bases from J, with 14 bases between. The CDR3 loop spans 14 amino acids. The CDR3 is CASSAGGPGYGYTF. The CDR3 nucleotides are TGTGCCAGCAGCGCGGGGGGGCCCGGCTATGGCTACACCTTC.

This clonotype was observed a handful of times. This chain uses TRBV29-1 with TRBJ1-5; no definite D call. This CDR3 has 13 amino acids. In germline, CDR1 is SQVTM, CDR2 ANQGSEA. V lost 0 bases and J lost 3, with 6 bases in between. The CDR3 reads CSVEEGSNQPQHF. DNA of the CDR3: TGCAGCGTTGAAGAGGGTTCCAATCAGCCCCAGCATTTT.